This is a list of T cell receptor beta chains from one sample in a study of T-cell memory formation after mild COVID-19. TCRdb processed the 5' RACE reads anew with MiXCR; each CDR3 protein has one entry. The sample consists of fewer than 50,000 distinct CDR3 sequences, 6.6% of them appearing once. Sample: PBMCs or a T cell subset sorted from them (not recorded which). The receptors derive from an adult who had mild COVID-19 (a few samples of this study predate the infection). Cell type and time point are not known. CDR3s include the opening cysteine and the closing phenylalanine or tryptophan. A D gene is named only where the DNA matches it firmly. Size is omitted from some rows. Given values are once, few, many or a class for expanded clones.

j_gene: TRBJ1-5
abundance: many
d_gene: -
v_gene: TRBV12-3/TRBV12-4
CDR3aa: CASRLVPGQPQHF
CDR3nt: TGTGCCAGCAGACTTGTCCCTGGTCAGCCCCAGCATTTT

j_gene: TRBJ2-1
abundance: many
d_gene: -
v_gene: TRBV14
CDR3aa: CASSQAFRLSYNEQFF
CDR3nt: TGTGCCAGCAGCCAAGCCTTCCGACTCTCCTACAATGAGCAGTTCTTC

j_gene: TRBJ1-1
abundance: many
d_gene: -
v_gene: TRBV29-1
CDR3aa: CSAGAAEAFF
CDR3nt: TGCAGCGCCGGGGCGGCTGAAGCTTTCTTT

j_gene: TRBJ2-1
abundance: many
d_gene: -
v_gene: TRBV3-1
CDR3aa: CASSHWGREQFF
CDR3nt: TGTGCCAGCAGCCATTGGGGGAGGGAGCAGTTCTTC

j_gene: TRBJ1-2
abundance: -
d_gene: -
v_gene: TRBV14
CDR3aa: CASSPDGTFPNYGYTF
CDR3nt: TGTGCCAGCAGCCCGGACGGAACGTTCCCTAACTATGGCTACACCTTC

j_gene: TRBJ2-1
abundance: few
d_gene: -
v_gene: TRBV20-1
CDR3aa: CSAAGEGRNEQFF
CDR3nt: TGCAGTGCCGCCGGAGAGGGTAGGAATGAGCAGTTCTTC

j_gene: TRBJ2-5
abundance: many
d_gene: -
v_gene: TRBV18
CDR3aa: CASSRSRGEETQYF
CDR3nt: TGTGCCAGCTCACGAAGCAGGGGAGAAGAGACCCAGTACTTC

j_gene: TRBJ2-7
abundance: few
d_gene: -
v_gene: TRBV12-3/TRBV12-4
CDR3aa: CASSRALEQYF
CDR3nt: TGTGCCAGCAGTCGTGCATTAGAGCAGTACTTC

j_gene: TRBJ2-5
abundance: few
d_gene: -
v_gene: TRBV12-3/TRBV12-4
CDR3aa: CASRLITHRAQETQYF
CDR3nt: TGTGCCAGCAGACTAATAACCCACAGGGCCCAAGAGACCCAGTACTTC

j_gene: TRBJ2-3
abundance: many
d_gene: -
v_gene: TRBV12-3/TRBV12-4
CDR3aa: CASHTLGPRNTQYF
CDR3nt: TGTGCCAGCCATACCCTAGGGCCCCGGAATACGCAGTATTTT

j_gene: TRBJ2-1
abundance: few
d_gene: TRBD2
v_gene: TRBV18
CDR3aa: CASSPQAGGGEQFF
CDR3nt: TGTGCCAGCTCACCACAGGCGGGAGGGGGTGAGCAGTTCTTC

j_gene: TRBJ2-5
abundance: many
d_gene: -
v_gene: TRBV12-3/TRBV12-4
CDR3aa: CASSSHGGTKETQYF
CDR3nt: TGTGCCAGCAGTTCCCACGGGGGCACCAAAGAGACCCAGTACTTC

j_gene: TRBJ2-7
abundance: many
d_gene: -
v_gene: TRBV6-2/TRBV6-3
CDR3aa: CASRTIRDSYEQYF
CDR3nt: TGTGCCAGCAGAACAATCAGGGACTCCTACGAGCAGTACTTC

j_gene: TRBJ2-3
abundance: many
d_gene: TRBD2
v_gene: TRBV20-1
CDR3aa: CSAGVAGYTDTQYF
CDR3nt: TGCAGTGCAGGGGTAGCGGGGTACACAGATACGCAGTATTTT